This TCR beta chain emerged from a study of CD8+ T cells in alopecia areata (dated by TCRdb to 2017 to 2018). About the full investigation: The treated patients took part in an open-label pilot trial in which moderate-to-severe alopecia areata was treated with oral tofacitinib at 5 to 10 mg twice daily. Clonality in the scalp was compared among normal scalp (n=4), patchy alopecia areata scalp (n=8), and alopecia totalis/universalis scalp (n=8). Patients on tofacitinib were biopsied at baseline and after 4 and 24 weeks of treatment, and several of the patients also had a later scalp biopsy. In humans, TCRbeta sequencing was performed on scalp tissue and on sorted CD4+ and CD8+ peripheral blood T cells from healthy controls and from patients with patchy or totalis/universalis alopecia areata. The study used high-throughput TCRbeta sequencing to examine T cell clonal expansion in alopecia areata, in both the C3H/HeJ mouse model and human patients. Tofacitinib was given for 6 to 18 months, followed by 6 months of follow-up off drug to assess delayed response and recurrence. The RNA source kit depended on sample type: the PAXgene miRNA kit for fixed scalp, the miRNeasy kit for PBMCs, and the RNeasy kit for mouse skin. TCRbeta CDR3 regions were amplified by immunoSEQ multiplex PCR with 35 Vbeta forward and 13 Jbeta reverse primers. Summary of the overall study and its limitations: Unlike mouse skin, which is dominated by gammadelta T cells, normal human skin has resident alphabeta T cells that are also sequenced, and this complicates analysis of the scalp TCR repertoire. TCR sequences shared between patients were less clear than in mice, possibly partly because of HLA diversity in the patient population. Compared with normal scalp, lesional scalp had higher clonality and more expanded CD8+ clones, particularly in alopecia totalis/universalis, a pattern that suggests antigenic drive.

Libraries came from the immunoSEQ multiplex PCR assay. RNA was extracted from all samples and reverse transcribed into cDNA as template for TCR sequencing. SuperScript III was used for first-strand cDNA synthesis, primed with a 2:1 mix of oligo-dT and random hexamers. A synthetic immune receptor repertoire was used to gauge amplification bias, and whatever bias remained was removed computationally. As for how the authors treated the data: Raw reads were preprocessed to remove errors, and CDR3 was defined by IMGT conventions from the conserved cysteine to phenylalanine. Clonality was calculated as 1 minus Shannon entropy normalized by log2 of the number of productive unique TCRs. CD4 or CD8 identity of scalp clones was inferred by cross-referencing scalp TCRbeta sequences with sorted blood CD4 and CD8 repertoires. This immuneACCESS table, as held by TCRdb, lists in-frame sequences with V and J called but not all clones. Of the missing ones, under half trace to an unresolved V gene in checked studies; the others have no known cause. The D gene and trimming were derived from the DNA, and the V and J assignments and clone size from that table. The table for this sample lists fewer than 8,000 clones; around 50% of them were counted only once. The top ten hold about 13% of the sample.

What this sample's time point label stands for: baseline before oral tofacitinib. Lesional scalp punch biopsies and peripheral blood were obtained from alopecia areata patients. Scalp biopsies from humans were placed right away in PAXgene tissue containers for fixation. The cysteine opens and the phenylalanine closes a CDR3 of 18 amino acids. Only the CDR3 part of the read is kept: 54 bases, read in frame from the first base. A distance of 18 bases separates the germline ends of V and J, which lose 0 bases and 2 bases respectively. Via the germline V gene, CDR1 is LGHNA and CDR2 YSLEER. In the case of this clone: Its recognized antigen is unknown. No base-level quality is on record; no much larger clone is a single base apart.

The sequencing here drew on skin, taken at week 0. The clonotype comes from a human donor with alopecia areata. This sequence uses TRBV4-3 and TRBJ2-3, and TRBD2 may be the D gene, going by 7 matching bases. The CDR3: CASSQELGGGGLTDTQYF. The DNA is TGCGCCAGCAGCCAAGAGTTAGGTGGGGGGGGGCTCACAGATACGCAGTATTTT.